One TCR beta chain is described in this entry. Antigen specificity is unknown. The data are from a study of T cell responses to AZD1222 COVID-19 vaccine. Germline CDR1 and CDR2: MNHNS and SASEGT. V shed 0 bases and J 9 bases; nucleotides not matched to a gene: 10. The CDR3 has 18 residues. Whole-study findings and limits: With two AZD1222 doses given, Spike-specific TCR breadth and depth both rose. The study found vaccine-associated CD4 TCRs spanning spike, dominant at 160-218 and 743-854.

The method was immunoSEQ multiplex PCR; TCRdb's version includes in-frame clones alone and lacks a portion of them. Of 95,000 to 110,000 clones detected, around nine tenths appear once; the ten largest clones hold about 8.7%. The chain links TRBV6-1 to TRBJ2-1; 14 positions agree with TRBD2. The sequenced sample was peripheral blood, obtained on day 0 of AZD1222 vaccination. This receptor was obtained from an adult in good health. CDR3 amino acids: CASSEAEPGTSGSPEQFF. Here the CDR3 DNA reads TGTGCCAGCAGTGAAGCGGAACCCGGGACTAGCGGGAGTCCTGAGCAGTTCTTC.